These T cell receptor beta chains were read from a single sample in a study of T cells after yellow fever vaccination. TCRdb re-analysed the 5' RACE reads in MiXCR, keeping a single row per CDR3 protein. Among 300,000 to 450,000 distinct CDR3 sequences, around 6.5% were seen once, and the ten largest hold about 15%. The sequencing here drew on PBMCs, taken 5 days after the yellow fever booster vaccination. These receptors were obtained from a man aged 25 to 40 who received the YFV17D yellow fever vaccine. The CDR3 runs from the conserved cysteine through the conserved F or W. Each record gives: J gene, clone size, D gene, V gene, CDR3 DNA, CDR3 protein. The D gene is left open where the match is weak. The size field is filled for only some rows; it gives once, few, many or a size class.

TRBJ2-5 | - | TRBD1 | TRBV9 | TGTGCCAGCAGCCCACACATGGACAGGGCTGGAGAGACCCAGTACTTC | CASSPHMDRAGETQYF
TRBJ1-1 | - | - | TRBV29-1 | TGCAGCGTCTATAACCCCCAGACAGTTGAAGCTTTCTTT | CSVYNPQTVEAFF
TRBJ1-5 | - | TRBD1 | TRBV4-2 | TGTGCCAGCAGCCAATCCTTAATGGACAGGGGAGTAAGCAATCAGCCCCAGCATTTT | CASSQSLMDRGVSNQPQHF
TRBJ2-3 | many | - | TRBV20-1 | TGCAGTGCTCCAGCCAGCACAGATACGCAGTATTTT | CSAPASTDTQYF
TRBJ2-3 | many | TRBD2 | TRBV6-5 | TGTGCCAGCAGTTATCAGGGACTAACCACAGATACGCAGTATTTT | CASSYQGLTTDTQYF
TRBJ2-1 | many | - | TRBV12-3/TRBV12-4 | TGTGCCAGCAGCGTGGGGTATGAGCAGTTCTTC | CASSVGYEQFF
TRBJ2-7 | - | TRBD2 | TRBV7-2 | TGTGCCAGCAGCTTAGGTAGCGGGAGGACCTCCTACGAGCAGTACTTC | CASSLGSGRTSYEQYF
TRBJ2-1 | - | TRBD2 | TRBV25-1 | TGTGCCAGCAGTGTACGACCGGGAGGGCCCGTAGGTGAGCAGTTCTTC | CASSVRPGGPVGEQFF
TRBJ2-7 | many | - | TRBV20-1 | TGCAGTGCTAAGAGGCCAGGAGCCTACGAGCAGTACTTC | CSAKRPGAYEQYF
TRBJ2-7 | few | TRBD2 | TRBV5-1 | TGCGCCAGCAGCTTGGGTCCTAGCGGGAGTGGGATTGGAGTCTACCACTCCTACGAGCAGTACTTC | CASSLGPSGSGIGVYHSYEQYF
TRBJ2-5 | many | - | TRBV6-1 | TGTGCCAGCAGAGTCCCGGGGGGCCGAGAGACCCAGTACTTC | CASRVPGGRETQYF
TRBJ2-3 | many | - | TRBV5-5 | TGTGCCAGCAGCTTTCGACAGGTGGAGGGCACAGATACGCAGTATTTT | CASSFRQVEGTDTQYF
TRBJ2-1 | - | TRBD2 | TRBV12-3/TRBV12-4 | TGTGCCAGCAGTCCCGGGACTAACCCCTACAATGAGCAGTTCTTC | CASSPGTNPYNEQFF
TRBJ2-1 | few | - | TRBV4-3 | TGCGCCAGCAGCCACGTGGGGCGATCCTACAATGAGCAGTTCTTC | CASSHVGRSYNEQFF
TRBJ2-6 | many | - | TRBV7-2 | TGTGCCAGCACCCCTTGGGCTGGGGCCAACGTCCTGACTTTC | CASTPWAGANVLTF
TRBJ2-3 | many | TRBD2 | TRBV29-1 | TGCAGCGTTGAGTCTAGCGGGGGGAGCACAGATACGCAGTATTTT | CSVESSGGSTDTQYF
TRBJ1-1 | many | - | TRBV6-6 | TGTGCCAGCATCAAGACATTGAACACTGAAGCTTTCTTT | CASIKTLNTEAFF
TRBJ2-5 | many | - | TRBV14 | TGTGCCAGCAGCCGAGACCCCCTCGGATTTCAGACCCAGTACTTC | CASSRDPLGFQTQYF
TRBJ2-3 | few | - | TRBV29-1 | TGCAGCGTTGCCTTAGATACGCAGTATTTT | CSVALDTQYF
TRBJ2-6 | - | - | TRBV4-3 | TGCGCCAGCAGCCAAGAGAGAGGGTTGGGGGCCAACGTCCTGACTTTC | CASSQERGLGANVLTF
TRBJ1-1 | few | - | TRBV12-3/TRBV12-4 | TGTGCCAGCAGTTTGTACAGGGACTCGAACACTGAAGCTTTCTTT | CASSLYRDSNTEAFF
TRBJ2-2 | - | - | TRBV24-1 | TGTGCCACCAGTGACGGGACTTGGGGGCCCGGGGAGCTGTTTTTT | CATSDGTWGPGELFF
TRBJ2-2 | few | - | TRBV20-1 | TGCAGTGCTAGACCAGGGGGGGGTCCTACCGGGGAGCTGTTTTTT | CSARPGGGPTGELFF
TRBJ2-5 | - | - | TRBV9 | TGTGCCAGCAGCGTAGGGACCTTCGGGCAAGAGACCCAGTACTTC | CASSVGTFGQETQYF
TRBJ2-1 | - | - | TRBV23-1 | TGCGCCAGCAGTCAATCGATTAGCAGGCTAGGTAGGGGCAATGAGCAGTTCTTC | CASSQSISRLGRGNEQFF
TRBJ2-1 | medium-sized | - | TRBV21-1 | TGTGCCAGCAGCAAAAGTAGGACTCTCCTTTTCGACAATGAGCAGTTCTTC | CASSKSRTLLFDNEQFF
TRBJ2-7 | - | TRBD1 | TRBV7-6 | TGTGCCAGCAGCCGCACGGAGGACAGGAGCTCCTACGAGCAGTACTTC | CASSRTEDRSSYEQYF
TRBJ2-2 | few | TRBD2 | TRBV29-1 | TGCAGCGTCGAATGGGGGAGGGTCGGCGGGGAGCTGTTTTTT | CSVEWGRVGGELFF
TRBJ1-4 | many | TRBD1 | TRBV27 | TGTGCCAGCAGTGACAGGGGCGCGGGCGAAAAACTGTTTTTT | CASSDRGAGEKLFF
TRBJ2-3 | many | - | TRBV11-2 | TGTGCCAGCAGCTTAAGTGAGAGTACGCAGTATTTT | CASSLSESTQYF
TRBJ1-1 | many | - | TRBV7-9 | TGTGCCAGCGGGGAATCCCGCGAAGCTTTCTTT | CASGESREAFF
TRBJ2-7 | - | - | TRBV7-9 | TGTGCCAGCATCCAGGGAACCTGGACGCCCTACGAGCAGTACTTC | CASIQGTWTPYEQYF
TRBJ1-5 | few | TRBD1 | TRBV7-3 | TGTGCCAGCAGCAACGACAGGGCTGGGCCCCAGCATTTT | CASSNDRAGPQHF
TRBJ2-1 | - | - | TRBV20-1 | TGCAGTGCTAGCGGGAGTGGGGACAATGAGCAGTTCTTC | CSASGSGDNEQFF
TRBJ1-5 | few | - | TRBV7-9 | TGTGCCAGCAGCCCAGACACCGGCAATCAGCCCCAGCATTTT | CASSPDTGNQPQHF
TRBJ2-1 | many | - | TRBV4-2 | TGTGCCAGCAGCCAAGAGTATGGACGCAATGAGCAGTTCTTC | CASSQEYGRNEQFF
TRBJ2-7 | many | - | TRBV15 | TGTGCCACCAGCAGAGCGAGGTTTGGAGACGAGCAGTACTTC | CATSRARFGDEQYF
TRBJ2-1 | many | - | TRBV12-3/TRBV12-4 | TGTGCCAGCAGTTTGAGGAGACGGAACTCCTACAATGAGCAGTTCTTC | CASSLRRRNSYNEQFF
TRBJ2-5 | many | - | TRBV7-2 | TGTGCCAGCAGCTTAGTTATCGCGTTTCAAGAGACCCAGTACTTC | CASSLVIAFQETQYF
TRBJ2-5 | few | - | TRBV18 | TGTGCCAGCTCACCAAGAACAGTCCAAGAGACCCAGTACTTC | CASSPRTVQETQYF
TRBJ2-1 | - | - | TRBV5-6 | TGTGCCAGCAAGGGGGAAGGCTACAATGAGCAGTTCTTC | CASKGEGYNEQFF
TRBJ2-7 | - | - | TRBV29-1 | TGCAGCGTTGGGGGGCTATCCGGGGCCGAGCAGTACTTC | CSVGGLSGAEQYF
TRBJ2-2 | few | - | TRBV18 | TGTGCCAGCTCACCTAGTATCGTAGGACGTTCCGGGGAGCTGTTTTTT | CASSPSIVGRSGELFF
TRBJ1-5 | few | - | TRBV7-8 | TGTGCCAGCAGCTTAGAAGGGGTCTGGGGCAATCAGCCCCAGCATTTT | CASSLEGVWGNQPQHF
TRBJ2-7 | many | - | TRBV10-3 | TGTGCCATCAGTGAGGGATACGAGCAGTACTTC | CAISEGYEQYF
TRBJ2-1 | few | - | TRBV15 | TGTGCCACCAGGAACTACAATGAGCAGTTCTTC | CATRNYNEQFF
TRBJ2-2 | - | - | TRBV3-1 | TGTGCCAGCAGCCCCCGATTCAGTTCCAACACCGGGGAGCTGTTTTTT | CASSPRFSSNTGELFF
TRBJ2-1 | few | - | TRBV4-3 | TGCGCCAGCAGCCAAGATGAGGAGTCTTCCTACAATGAGCAGTTCTTC | CASSQDEESSYNEQFF
TRBJ1-5 | many | - | TRBV11-2 | TGTGCCAGCAGCTTAGTGCCGTCCGGACAGCCCCAGCATTTT | CASSLVPSGQPQHF